This T cell receptor beta chain was observed in a study of cytomegalovirus exposure and HLA in healthy donors. Study-level background: Genotyping of some 400 donors showed that about 84% belonged to the Caucasian-associated ancestry cluster.

About this clone: Its antigen is not known.

With 60 Vbeta and 13 Jbeta primers, the PCR was carried out. Repertoires were generated with immunoSEQ multiplex PCR, while TCRdb's copy carries only in-frame clones and drops some. The data hold just over 150,000 clones, with 60% to 85% observed a single time. The study's findings and limits: As immune exposure information, only CMV serostatus was available.

V lost 3 bases, J lost 10 bases, and 8 bases stayed unmatched. Germline lookup yields CDR1 LNHDA and CDR2 SQIVND (reference sequence). The CDR3 has 14 residues. The source is a woman in her thirties or forties in good health and CMV-seronegative. This rearrangement joins TRBV19 to TRBJ2-1; TRBD2 aligns across 8 bases. The specimen sequenced was PBMCs. This chain's CDR3 is CASSILGLAGEQFF. DNA for the CDR3: TGTGCCAGTAGTATCCTCGGACTAGCCGGGGAGCAGTTCTTC.